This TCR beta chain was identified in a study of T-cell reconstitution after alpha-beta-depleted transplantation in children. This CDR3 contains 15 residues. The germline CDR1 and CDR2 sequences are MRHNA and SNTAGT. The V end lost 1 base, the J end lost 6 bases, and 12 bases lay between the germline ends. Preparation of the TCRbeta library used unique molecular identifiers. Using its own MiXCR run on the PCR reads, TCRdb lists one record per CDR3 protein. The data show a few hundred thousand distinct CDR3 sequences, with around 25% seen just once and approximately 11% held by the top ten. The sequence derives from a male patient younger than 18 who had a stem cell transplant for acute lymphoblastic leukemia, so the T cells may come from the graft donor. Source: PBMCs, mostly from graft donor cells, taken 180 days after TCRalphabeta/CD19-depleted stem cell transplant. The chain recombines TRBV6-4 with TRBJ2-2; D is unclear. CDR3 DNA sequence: TGTGCCAGCAGTGACTGGTCCAAGTCCCCCGGGGAGCTGTTTTTT. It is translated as CASSDWSKSPGELFF.